This is a list of T cell receptor beta chains from one sample in a study of blood T cell repertoires in COVID-19. The repertoire was sequenced with immunoSEQ multiplex PCR; TCRdb's copy has only in-frame clones and lacks some. The top ten hold 1.4% to 1.5% of the sample, which has over 400,000 clones, around 86% seen once. The sequencing input was peripheral blood. The source of these receptors is a woman aged 25 to 45 with active or convalescent COVID-19. CDR3s include the opening cysteine and the closing phenylalanine or tryptophan. The D gene is left open where the match is weak. Size is stated for part of the rows, as once, few or many counts, or as a class when the clone is expanded.

>TRBD1|TRBJ1-5|NA|TRBV19
TGTGCCAGTAGTATTTTACCCGTCGGACAGGGGAGGCCCCAGCATTTT
CASSILPVGQGRPQHF
>NA|TRBJ1-2|NA|TRBV10-3
TGTGCCATCAGTGACCCTCCACGGGCTAACTATGGCTACACCTTC
CAISDPPRANYGYTF
>NA|TRBJ2-7|few|TRBV14
TGTGCCAGCAGCCAAGTACCGGGGTACGAGCAGTACTTC
CASSQVPGYEQYF
>TRBD2|TRBJ2-7|NA|TRBV27
TGTGCCAGCAGTTCCACGGGGCCACGGGGAGGGGAGCAGTACTTC
CASSSTGPRGGEQYF
>TRBD1|TRBJ1-5|NA|TRBV6-5
TGTGCCAGTCTTGGGGACAGGAGATATCAGCCCCAGCATTTT
CASLGDRRYQPQHF
>NA|TRBJ2-3|NA|TRBV5-6
TGTGCCAGCAGCTTAACAGAAGATACGCAGTATTTT
CASSLTEDTQYF
>NA|TRBJ2-1|once|TRBV11-2
TGTGCCAGCAGCTTAGAGACGCAGGGGTACAATGAGCAGTTCTTC
CASSLETQGYNEQFF
>NA|TRBJ2-6|NA|TRBV7-6
TGTGCCAGCAGCCAACAAGTGGCTGGGGCCAACGTCCTGACTTTC
CASSQQVAGANVLTF
>NA|TRBJ2-1|NA|TRBV6-5
TGTGCCAGCAGGGAGTACAATGAGCAGTTCTTC
CASREYNEQFF
>TRBD1|TRBJ1-5|NA|TRBV2
TGTGCCAGCAGCGGACAGGGTGAGGGCCAGCCCCAGCATTTT
CASSGQGEGQPQHF
>NA|TRBJ2-5|NA|TRBV2
TGTGCCAGCAGTGACGGAGTAGACCGGGAGACCCAGTACTTC
CASSDGVDRETQYF
>TRBD1|TRBJ1-2|few|TRBV27
TGTGCCAGCAGTCGGGGACAGGGCGCCTATGGCTACACCTTC
CASSRGQGAYGYTF
>TRBD1|TRBJ2-7|NA|TRBV5-1
TGCGCCAGCAGCGACGTCCGACAGGGGTCCTACGAGCAGTACTTC
CASSDVRQGSYEQYF
>NA|TRBJ1-2|NA|TRBV28
TGTGCCAGCAGTTTAGGAGGATACTATGGCTACACCTTC
CASSLGGYYGYTF
>NA|TRBJ1-3|few|TRBV6-5
TGTGCCAGCACCAGTGGAAACACCATATATTTT
CASTSGNTIYF
>NA|TRBJ2-6|NA|TRBV6-4
TGTGCCAGCGGTCAGGGTGGTCCTGGGGCCAACGTCCTGACTTTC
CASGQGGPGANVLTF
>TRBD1|TRBJ1-4|NA|TRBV20-1
TGCAGTGCTAGTGAGGACAGGGCGTCAACTAATGAAAAACTGTTTTTT
CSASEDRASTNEKLFF
>NA|TRBJ2-1|NA|TRBV10-1
TGCGCCAGCAGTAAGAGCGGTCGGAAGCAGTTCTTC
CASSKSGRKQFF
>NA|TRBJ1-1|NA|TRBV19
TGTGCCAGTAGTTCCTACCCCCAGGGAAGCCTGAACACTGAAGCTTTCTTT
CASSSYPQGSLNTEAFF
>TRBD1|TRBJ1-2|once|TRBV10-3
TGTGCCATCAGTGGGACAGGGGGAGTAGGCTACACCTTC
CAISGTGGVGYTF
>TRBD1|TRBJ1-5|NA|TRBV10-2
TGCGCCAGCACCCGCCAGGGGGAGAATCAGCCCCAGCATTTT
CASTRQGENQPQHF
>NA|TRBJ2-5|NA|TRBV10-3
TGTGCCACCCGGGGACAAGAGACCCAGTACTTC
CATRGQETQYF
>NA|TRBJ1-3|once|TRBV11-2
TGTGCCAGCAGCTTAGAGTCAGTCTCTGGAAACACCATATATTTT
CASSLESVSGNTIYF
>NA|TRBJ1-2|NA|TRBV3-1/TRBV3-2
TGTGCCAGCAGCCACTACGTGGAGGTCGGCTACACCTTC
CASSHYVEVGYTF
>NA|TRBJ1-2|NA|TRBV25-1
TGTGCCAGCAGTGCAACCGGGACAACTACAGGCTACACCTTC
CASSATGTTTGYTF
>TRBD1|TRBJ1-6|NA|TRBV2
TGTGCCAGCCGGGACAGGGGTATTTTTGGTAATTCACCCCTCCACTTT
CASRDRGIFGNSPLHF
>TRBD1|TRBJ1-2|NA|TRBV6-6
TGTGCCAGCAGCCTTGAAACGACAGGGGATGGCTACACCTTC
CASSLETTGDGYTF
>NA|TRBJ1-6|NA|TRBV27
TGTGCCAGCAGAACACAGGGCGGGTCACCCCTCCACTTT
CASRTQGGSPLHF
>NA|TRBJ1-5|NA|TRBV19
TGTGCCAGTAGTCCTGTTCTGGGACTTCCCAGCAATCAGCCCCAGCATTTT
CASSPVLGLPSNQPQHF
>NA|TRBJ2-5|NA|TRBV5-1
TGCGCCAGCAGCTTGGCCGGGGGAGCGGTGAAAGAGACCCAGTACTTC
CASSLAGGAVKETQYF
>NA|TRBJ2-1|NA|TRBV11-2
TGTGCCAGCAGCCCGGGGACATATGGGAATCAAATTGAGCAGTTCTTC
CASSPGTYGNQIEQFF
>TRBD1|TRBJ2-3|NA|TRBV6-5
TGTGCCAGCAGTTACTCTGTGGGGGGCAGGGGGCCGCAGTATTTT
CASSYSVGGRGPQYF
>TRBD1|TRBJ1-5|NA|TRBV4-1
TGCGCCAGCAGCGAGGTCGGACAGGGGAGGACTTATAGCAATCAGCCCCAGCATTTT
CASSEVGQGRTYSNQPQHF
>TRBD1|TRBJ1-2|NA|TRBV11-2
TGTGCCAGCAGCTTAGCGGTACAGGGGTATGGCTACACCTTC
CASSLAVQGYGYTF
>TRBD2|TRBJ2-5|NA|TRBV4-2
TGTGCCAGCAGCACCGGGACTAGCACGTCAGAGACCCAGTACTTC
CASSTGTSTSETQYF
>TRBD2|TRBJ2-3|NA|TRBV9
TGTGCCAGCAGCGTAGTTGCGGGAGGGTGGGCAGATACGCAGTATTTT
CASSVVAGGWADTQYF
>TRBD1|TRBJ1-2|NA|TRBV27
TGTGCCAGCAGTTTACGGGCGGGACAGGGCCTCCGAGGCTACACCTTC
CASSLRAGQGLRGYTF
>NA|TRBJ1-1|NA|TRBV18
TGTGCCAGCTCACCACGAAATAAACAGGATAACACTGAAGCTTTCTTT
CASSPRNKQDNTEAFF
>TRBD1|TRBJ1-2|NA|TRBV5-8
TGTGCCAGCAGCCCCGGGACAGTCCTCTATGGCTACACCTTC
CASSPGTVLYGYTF
>NA|TRBJ2-1|NA|TRBV18
TGTGCCAGCTCACCCCGAGAACCCGACTTCAATGAGCAGTTCTTC
CASSPREPDFNEQFF
>TRBD1|TRBJ2-2|NA|TRBV10-1
TGCGCCAGCAGTGACGTCCCAGGGGGCAAGGGAGCAAACACCGGGGAGCTGTTTTTT
CASSDVPGGKGANTGELFF
>TRBD1|TRBJ1-2|NA|TRBV6-5
TGTGCCAGCAGTTACAAGGACAGGGGTTTCGTTGGCTACACCTTC
CASSYKDRGFVGYTF
>TRBD2|TRBJ2-5|once|TRBV5-6
TGTGCCAGCAGCTCCTATGGACTAGCGGGGGGGCAAGAGACCCAGTACTTC
CASSSYGLAGGQETQYF